This T cell receptor (beta chain) was documented in a study of blood T cell repertoires in COVID-19. Study-level background: T cells, B-cell-depleted T cells, or PBMCs supplied cDNA or gDNA.

Using immunoSEQ multiplex PCR, the repertoire was profiled, and TCRdb retains in-frame clones only, with some absent. The repertoire consists of 150,000 to 200,000 clones, with around 92% occurring once and the leading ten covering approximately 4.9%. Germline lookup yields CDR1 MNHNY and CDR2 SVGAGI (reference sequence). Trimming shortened V by 5 bases and J by 4 bases, and 9 bases separated the two germline ends. The CDR3 runs 12 residues. Sequencing used peripheral blood. The genes are TRBV6-6 and TRBJ2-7; D perhaps matches TRBD2 (6 bases). The sequence derives from a young man with COVID-19, enrolled during active disease. CDR3 sequence reads: CASSRERYEQYF. The CDR3 DNA reads TGTGCCAGCAGTCGGGAGCGGTACGAGCAGTACTTC.